Listed here are 11 T cell receptor beta chains from one sample, sequenced in a study of beta chain features in type 1 diabetes. Reverse transcription of all isolated RNA meant that expressed TCRB transcripts were sequenced. Assay used: immunoSEQ multiplex PCR; TCRdb lists only in-frame clones, some missing. The sample lists a few hundred thousand clones, over 7.5% occurring once. Sample: naive CD4+ T cells from blood. Source of these receptors: a woman aged 18-29 years in good health.

The table lists this clone with a few counts. This chain connects TRBV5-4 to TRBJ2-3; 14 bases line up with TRBD2. CDR1 and CDR2 from the germline V gene are SGHNT and YYREEE (reference sequence). V dropped 6 bases and J dropped 5; count of bases not matched to a gene: 8. The CDR3 length is 16 residues. The CDR3 sequence is CASNKGLAGEGDTQYF. In DNA form, the CDR3 reads TGTGCCAGCAATAAGGGACTAGCGGGAGAAGGAGATACGCAGTATTTT. Drawing the rest from reference TRBV5-4 and TRBJ2-3, the complete variable domain is ETGVTQSPTHLIKTRGQQVTLRCSSQSGHNTVSWYQQALGQGPQFIFQYYREEENGRGNFPPRFSGLQFPNYSSELNVNALELDDSALYLCASNKGLAGEGDTQYFGPGTRLTVL.

The chain couples TRBV5-1 to TRBJ1-4, with a possible D match to TRBD1 (6 bases). In germline, CDR1 is SGHRS, CDR2 YFSETQ. CDR3 size: 17 residues. Deletions cut 4 bases from V and 2 bases from J, with 18 bases between. DNA for the CDR3: TGCGCCAGCAGCGCCCCACAGGGAAGTAGGACTAATGAAAAACTGTTTTTT. Its protein product is CASSAPQGSRTNEKLFF. The whole variable domain, filled in from reference TRBV5-1 and TRBJ1-4, reads KAGVTQTPRYLIKTRGQQVTLSCSPISGHRSVSWYQQTPGQGLQFLFEYFSETQRNKGNFPGRFSGRQFSNSRSEMNVSTLELGDSALYLCASSAPQGSRTNEKLFFGSGTQLSVL.

The rearrangement uses TRBV10-2 and TRBJ2-5, with 10 positions matching TRBD2. Germline lookup yields CDR1 WSHSY and CDR2 SAAADI. This CDR3 comprises 13 residues. Trimming took 9 bases from V and 5 from J; bases not matched to a gene: 6. CDR3 in DNA: TGCGCCAGTTCGGCTAGCGGGGGCGAGACCCAGTACTTC. This gives the protein CASSASGGETQYF.

The chain employs TRBV19 and TRBJ2-7; 9 bases agree with TRBD1. With 4 bases clipped from V and 2 bases from J, the junction kept 6 bases outside the gene matches. Per germline, CDR1 LNHDA and CDR2 SQIVND (reference sequence). The CDR3 is 15 residues long. The CDR3 protein is CASSRTGDAAYEQYF. For the CDR3, the DNA is TGTGCCAGTAGTAGGACAGGGGACGCAGCCTACGAGCAGTACTTC. The whole variable domain, filled in from reference TRBV19 and TRBJ2-7, reads DGGITQSPKYLFRKEGQNVTLSCEQNLNHDAMYWYRQDPGQGLRLIYYSQIVNDFQKGDIAEGYSVSREKKESFPLTVTSAQKNPTAFYLCASSRTGDAAYEQYFGPGTRLTVT.

The table lists this clone with many counts. One junction end does not reproduce the germline sequence, and a read error may be involved. The J gene is TRBJ2-4, the V gene TRBV30; 7 bases line up with TRBD1. The CDR3 length is 12 residues. CDR1 and CDR2 (germline): GTSNPN, SVGIG (reference sequence). In nucleotides, the CDR3 is TGTGCCTGGAGTGCGTCACGGACAGGATACAAGTTC. As protein: CAWSASRTGYKF.

This clone appeared a few times. This chain uses TRBV5-6 with TRBJ1-2; D is possibly TRBD1 (6 bases). CDR1 and CDR2 from the germline V gene are SGHDT and YYEEEE. Trimming removed 5 bases from V and 0 bases from J, with 11 bases in between. The CDR3 has 14 amino acids. The CDR3 region is CASRQRTANYGYTF. The DNA of the CDR3 is TGTGCCAGCAGACAAAGGACAGCTAACTATGGCTACACCTTC.

The sample holds a few counts of this clone. V usage is TRBV9 and J usage is TRBJ1-2; perhaps TRBD1 as D (5 bases). Deletions cut 0 bases from V and 7 bases from J, with 13 bases between. CDR1 and CDR2 from the germline V gene are SGDLS and YYNGEE. The CDR3 is made up of 14 amino acids. As DNA, the CDR3 is TGTGCCAGCAGCGTAGGCCCGACCGGGGGTGGCTACACCTTC. Translation gives CASSVGPTGGGYTF.

This clone was observed a few times. The chain couples TRBV7-9 to TRBJ1-1, with a weak D call TRBD1 (6 bases). The CDR3 length is 16 residues. The V and J ends lost 5 bases and 5 bases respectively, with 21 bases between them. The germline CDR1 and CDR2 sequences are SEHNR and FQNEAQ (reference sequence). The CDR3 region is CASSPLVGGAWTEAFF. The CDR3 coding sequence is TGTGCCAGCAGCCCGTTGGTGGGGGGGGCTTGGACTGAAGCTTTCTTT.

This chain connects TRBV5-5 to TRBJ2-5; D is uncertain. This CDR3 has 14 residues. Trimming removed 4 bases from V and 2 bases from J, with 12 bases in between. The germline V gene encodes CDR1 SGHKS and CDR2 YYEKEE (reference sequence). CDR3 nucleotides: TGTGCCAGCAGCCCCCCCAGGATACAAGAGACCCAGTACTTC. Its protein is CASSPPRIQETQYF.

The chain couples TRBV19 to TRBJ1-5; 7 nucleotides match TRBD1. In germline, CDR1 is LNHDA, CDR2 SQIVND (reference sequence). This CDR3 has 15 amino acids. V trimming: 5 bases; J trimming: 0 bases; junction bases outside the gene matches: 4. The CDR3 bases are TGTGCCAGTAGTCGGGACAGTTATAGCAATCAGCCCCAGCATTTT. Translating gives CASSRDSYSNQPQHF.

The chain couples TRBV4-1 to TRBJ1-2; D is unclear. Trimming cost V 4 bases and J 8 bases, with 11 bases left between them. The CDR3 is 12 amino acids. CDR1 and CDR2 (germline): MGHRA, YSYEKL. CDR3 nucleotide sequence: TGCGCCAGCAGCCCAGGTTTTCAAGGCTACACCTTC. It codes for CASSPGFQGYTF.